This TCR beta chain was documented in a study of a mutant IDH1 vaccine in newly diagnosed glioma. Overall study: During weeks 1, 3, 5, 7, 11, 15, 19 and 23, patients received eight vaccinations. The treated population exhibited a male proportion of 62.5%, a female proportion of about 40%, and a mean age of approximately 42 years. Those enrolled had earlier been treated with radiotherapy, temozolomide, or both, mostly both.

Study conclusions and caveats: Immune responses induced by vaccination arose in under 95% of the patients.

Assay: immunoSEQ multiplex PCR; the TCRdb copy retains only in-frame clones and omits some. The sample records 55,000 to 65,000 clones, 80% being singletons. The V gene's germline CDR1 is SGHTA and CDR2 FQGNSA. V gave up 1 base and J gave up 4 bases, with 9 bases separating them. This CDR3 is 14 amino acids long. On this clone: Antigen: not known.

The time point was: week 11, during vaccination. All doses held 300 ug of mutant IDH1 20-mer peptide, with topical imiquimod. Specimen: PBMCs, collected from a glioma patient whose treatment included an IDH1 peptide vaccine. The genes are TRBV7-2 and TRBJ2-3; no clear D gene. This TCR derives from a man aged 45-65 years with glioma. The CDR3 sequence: CASSLVSGADTQYF. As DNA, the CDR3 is TGTGCCAGCAGCTTAGTGTCCGGAGCAGATACGCAGTATTTT.